The 28 T cell receptor beta chains listed next were all sequenced from one sample in a study of cytotoxic CD8 clonotypes in ibrutinib-treated CLL. Clones were read by immunoSEQ multiplex PCR, and TCRdb kept only the in-frame ones, dropping some. The data contain around 92,000 clones, approximately 71% of them singletons. This specimen was PBMCs, taken after 24 months of ibrutinib treatment. These receptors originate from a human donor with chronic lymphocytic leukemia.

The chain uses TRBV11-2 and TRBJ2-1, with D possibly matching TRBD2 (5 bases). The CDR3 is 19 amino acids. V lost 5 bases, J lost 4 bases, and 27 bases lay in between. Germline V gives CDR1 SGHAT, CDR2 FQNNGV. The CDR3 DNA follows: TGTGCCAGCAGCCCGGTTCTCCCCATCGGGTTAGCGAGGTACAATGAGCAGTTCTTC. It yields the protein CASSPVLPIGLARYNEQFF.

The chain has TRBV27 and TRBJ2-1, with a tentative D call TRBD2 (6 bases). The CDR3 covers 14 residues. Germline loops: CDR1 MNHEY, CDR2 SMNVEV (reference sequence). V was trimmed by 5 bases and J by 9 bases, leaving 17 bases between them. The CDR3 region has the DNA TGTGCCAGCAGTCCCGGGGACTTTTTAAGTGAGCAGTTCTTC. The encoded protein is CASSPGDFLSEQFF.

The chain combines TRBV5-1 with TRBJ2-3, with TRBD2 matching 12 bases. The CDR3 runs 17 residues. V was pared by 3 bases and J by 3 bases, with 8 bases of the junction left unmatched. The germline CDR1 and CDR2 sequences are SGHRS and YFSETQ. The CDR3 protein is CASSYPTSGRTTDTQYF. The CDR3 DNA follows: TGCGCCAGCAGCTACCCAACTAGCGGGAGGACGACAGATACGCAGTATTTT.

The chain carries TRBV19 and TRBJ1-5; D might be TRBD1 (5 bases). Trimming took off 3 bases at V and 7 bases at J, with 10 bases between the two ends. In germline, CDR1 is LNHDA, CDR2 SQIVND (reference sequence). CDR3 length: 13 amino acids. CDR3 region: CASSIMGVQPQHF. The CDR3 DNA is TGTGCCAGTAGTATCATGGGGGTCCAGCCCCAGCATTTT.

The J gene is TRBJ2-7, the V gene TRBV18; 11 nucleotides align to TRBD2. The V segment lost 4 bases and the J segment 3 bases; nucleotides outside the gene matches: 5. Germline V gene lookup returns CDR1 KGHSH and CDR2 LQKENI. The CDR3 spans 15 residues. CDR3 DNA: TGTGCCAGCTCACGCTCAACTAGCGGGGGCTACGAGCAGTACTTC. Translating it yields CASSRSTSGGYEQYF.

In this sample, this clone turned up once. The chain has TRBV28 and TRBJ2-1; the D call may be TRBD1 or TRBD2 (5 bases each). CDR3 length equals 14 residues. Germline CDR1 and CDR2: MDHEN and SYDVKM. The ends were cut back, 4 bases at V and 9 bases at J, with 16 bases in the middle. CDR3: CASSYGTGNTEQFF. CDR3 DNA: TGTGCCAGCAGTTATGGGACGGGAAACACTGAGCAGTTCTTC. The entire variable domain, with the rest obtained from reference TRBV28 and TRBJ2-1, is as follows: DVKVTQSSRYLVKRTGEKVFLECVQDMDHENMFWYRQDPGLGLRLIYFSYDVKMKEKGDIPEGYSVSREKKERFSLILESASTNQTSMYLCASSYGTGNTEQFFGPGTRLTVL.

This clone was seen only a few times. The chain carries TRBV4-1 and TRBJ2-7; D possibly corresponds to TRBD1 (6 bases). Germline-derived CDR1 and CDR2 are MGHRA and YSYEKL. The V gene lost 0 bases and the J gene lost 5 bases, with 14 bases spanning the gap. The CDR3 is made up of 15 amino acids. The CDR3 nucleotides are TGCGCCAGCAGCCAAGATGGGGCAGGGGACGACGAGCAGTACTTC. Its protein product is CASSQDGAGDDEQYF.

The V gene is TRBV18, the J gene TRBJ1-5; tentative D call: TRBD1 (5 bases). V was clipped by 3 bases and J by 6 bases, with 18 bases between them. In germline, CDR1 is KGHSH, CDR2 LQKENI. The CDR3 consists of 16 residues. In nucleotides, the CDR3 is TGTGCCAGCTCACCTCGGACGACCGGGGACGGTCAGCCCCAGCATTTT. It specifies CASSPRTTGDGQPQHF.

This sequence joins TRBV2 and TRBJ1-1; D is ambiguous. Trimming pared 3 bases from V and 7 bases from J, leaving 12 bases between. This CDR3 has 13 residues. Germline V lookup: CDR1 SNHLY, CDR2 FYNNEI. This CDR3 reads CASSDVVGSEAFF. For the CDR3, the DNA is TGTGCCAGCAGTGATGTTGTGGGCAGTGAAGCTTTCTTT.

The chain combines TRBV11-2 with TRBJ1-5; D is ambiguous. Germline-derived CDR1 and CDR2 are SGHAT and FQNNGV. This CDR3 has 13 residues. V was pared by 0 bases and J by 7 bases, with 7 bases between. CDR3 coding DNA: TGTGCCAGCAGCTTAGATCGACCCCAGCCCCAGCATTTT. Its protein product is CASSLDRPQPQHF.

The chain combines TRBV5-1 with TRBJ2-1, with 9 bases identical to TRBD1. The CDR3 has 12 amino acids. CDR1 and CDR2 from the germline V gene are SGHRS and YFSETQ. With 5 bases clipped from V and 12 bases from J, the junction kept 6 bases outside the gene matches. The DNA for the CDR3 is TGCGCCAGCAGATCACAGGGGGCGCGGCAGTTCTTC. Encoded protein: CASRSQGARQFF. The full variable domain, its missing parts supplied by reference TRBV5-1 and TRBJ2-1, is KAGVTQTPRYLIKTRGQQVTLSCSPISGHRSVSWYQQTPGQGLQFLFEYFSETQRNKGNFPGRFSGRQFSNSRSEMNVSTLELGDSALYLCASRSQGARQFFGPGTRLTVL.

The chain employs TRBV20-1 and TRBJ2-1; D uncertain. The V and J ends lost 8 bases and 1 base respectively, with 6 bases between them. Germline V gene lookup returns CDR1 DFQATT and CDR2 SNEGSKA (reference sequence). This CDR3 contains 11 residues. As DNA, the CDR3 is TGCAGTAAGGCGTCCTACAATGAGCAGTTCTTC. Amino acid sequence: CSKASYNEQFF.

The rearrangement uses TRBV28 and TRBJ2-3; 11 bases align to TRBD2. J was trimmed by 2 bases and V by 6 bases; bases with no gene match: 1. The V gene's germline CDR1 is MDHEN and CDR2 SYDVKM. The CDR3 extends over 14 amino acids. The CDR3 DNA follows: TGTGCCAGCAGGGGACTAGCGGACACAGATACGCAGTATTTT. This codes for CASRGLADTDTQYF.

This clone came up once. The rearrangement uses TRBV18 and TRBJ1-1; D remains unclear. The V end was cut by 2 bases, the J end by 2 bases, with 9 bases between. The germline V gene encodes CDR1 KGHSH and CDR2 LQKENI. CDR3 length equals 14 residues. The CDR3 loop reads CASSPIQLNTEAFF. In nucleotides, the CDR3 is TGTGCCAGCTCACCAATACAGTTAAACACTGAAGCTTTCTTT.

This rearrangement joins TRBV11-2 to TRBJ2-1, with 9 positions matching TRBD1. The CDR3 extends over 16 amino acids. Unmatched junction bases numbered 13, after V lost 0 bases and J lost 13 bases. Germline V lookup: CDR1 SGHAT, CDR2 FQNNGV. CDR3: CASSLEGRDREGVQFF. The CDR3 DNA reads as TGTGCCAGCAGCTTAGAAGGCAGGGACAGGGAAGGAGTTCAGTTCTTC.

The rearrangement links TRBV6-1 to TRBJ1-3, with a tentative D call TRBD1 (6 bases). The CDR3 is 15 amino acids. The germline V gene has CDR1 MNHNS and CDR2 SASEGT. Trimming took off 8 bases at V and 2 bases at J, with 16 bases between the two ends. The CDR3 nucleotides read TGTGCCAGCCGGGGGCCGGGGCAAGCTGGAAACACCATATATTTT. It is translated as CASRGPGQAGNTIYF.

The J gene is TRBJ1-1, the V gene TRBV6-8; TRBD1 might be the D (6 bases). CDR1 and CDR2 (germline): MNHGY, SAAAGT. The CDR3 is made up of 15 amino acids. Trimming left V 9 bases short and J 1 base short, with 18 bases between. The CDR3: CASGGRGVRNTEAFF. As DNA, the CDR3 is TGTGCCAGTGGGGGTAGGGGGGTGAGGAACACTGAAGCTTTCTTT.

The chain links TRBV5-1 to TRBJ2-7; possibly TRBD2 for D (6 bases). This CDR3 contains 12 residues. Germline CDR1 and CDR2: SGHRS and YFSETQ. Deletions cut 3 bases from V and 6 bases from J, with 10 bases between. The CDR3 loop reads CASSSAGSEQYF. CDR3 sequence (DNA): TGCGCCAGCAGCTCCGCGGGAAGCGAGCAGTACTTC.

This rearrangement joins TRBV4-1 to TRBJ2-1; D remains ambiguous. CDR1 is MGHRA, CDR2 YSYEKL, per germline. Deletions cut 1 base from V and 8 bases from J, with 9 bases between. The CDR3 spans 13 residues. DNA for the CDR3: TGCGCCAGCAGCCAAGGCCCTCTGGATGAGCAGTTCTTC. This codes for CASSQGPLDEQFF.

This chain links TRBV2 with TRBJ2-6; 7 nucleotides align to TRBD2. The J segment lost 0 bases and the V segment lost 8 bases, leaving 10 bases of the junction unmatched. The CDR3 is 17 residues long. Germline V CDR1 and CDR2: SNHLY, FYNNEI. The CDR3 here is CASDRGTTSSGANVLTF. The CDR3 DNA follows: TGTGCCAGCGACCGAGGGACTACCTCCTCTGGGGCCAACGTCCTGACTTTC.

The V call is TRBV18, the J call TRBJ2-7; no clear D gene. Germline V lookup: CDR1 KGHSH, CDR2 LQKENI. Trimming pared 6 bases from V and 5 bases from J, leaving 17 bases between. There are 14 residues in the CDR3. The CDR3 protein is CASSPWARSDEQYF. CDR3 bases: TGTGCCAGCTCCCCGTGGGCTCGAAGCGACGAGCAGTACTTC.

V gene TRBV19 combines with J gene TRBJ1-1; D remains unclear. Looked up from germline, CDR1 is LNHDA and CDR2 is SQIVND (reference sequence). Trimming stripped 1 base from V and 0 bases from J, with 15 bases between. The CDR3 sequence is 17 residues long. In DNA form, the CDR3 reads TGTGCCAGTAGTATAGCGGTTTCGGGCGGAATGAACACTGAAGCTTTCTTT. It is translated as CASSIAVSGGMNTEAFF. Together with reference TRBV19 and TRBJ1-1, the CDR3 gives the full variable domain: DGGITQSPKYLFRKEGQNVTLSCEQNLNHDAMYWYRQDPGQGLRLIYYSQIVNDFQKGDIAEGYSVSREKKESFPLTVTSAQKNPTAFYLCASSIAVSGGMNTEAFFGQGTRLTVV.

The chain joins TRBV2 to TRBJ2-2, with TRBD1 as a possible D gene (6 bases). Germline V gene data show CDR1 as SNHLY and CDR2 as FYNNEI. The CDR3 spans 17 residues. CDR3: CALNTPTGSLSTGELFF. Here the CDR3 DNA reads TGTGCATTAAATACTCCGACAGGCTCCCTCAGCACCGGGGAGCTGTTTTTT.

This chain links TRBV25-1 with TRBJ1-1; D is undetermined. Trimming cost V 6 bases and J 1 base, with 9 bases left between them. Germline V gives CDR1 MGHDK, CDR2 SYGVNS. The CDR3 runs 13 residues. The CDR3 is CASSGNWNTEAFF. The CDR3, as DNA: TGTGCCAGCAGCGGAAACTGGAACACTGAAGCTTTCTTT.

This clone was observed at least ten times. The CDR3 region has the DNA TGCGCCAGCAGCGACCAGGGGTCTTACACTGAAGCTTTCTTT. Its translation: CASSDQGSYTEAFF. The chain carries TRBV5-1 and TRBJ1-1, with D possibly TRBD1 on 6 matching bases. Per the germline V gene, CDR1 is SGHRS and CDR2 is YFSETQ. Trimming pared 4 bases from V and 3 bases from J, leaving 13 bases between. The CDR3 has 14 residues.

This clone was found once. The genes are TRBV7-9 and TRBJ2-7; 8 bases are a match to TRBD1. V dropped 8 bases and J dropped 5; count of bases not matched to a gene: 5. Germline V gene sequence: CDR1 SEHNR, CDR2 FQNEAQ (reference sequence). This CDR3 comprises 12 residues. The CDR3 coding sequence is TGTGCCAGCCGCAGGGGGCTTGACGAGCAGTACTTC. Translating it yields CASRRGLDEQYF.

This clone was observed a handful of times. This chain joins TRBV7-6 and TRBJ2-2; D gene unclear. This CDR3 has 13 amino acids. Trimming pared 8 bases from V and 2 bases from J, leaving 9 bases between. The germline CDR1 and CDR2 sequences are SGHVS and FNYEAQ. The CDR3 nucleotides read TGTGCCAGCGGGCAGATAAACACCGGGGAGCTGTTTTTT. Amino acids: CASGQINTGELFF.

V gene TRBV28 combines with J gene TRBJ1-4; D is uncertain. CDR3 size: 14 residues. The V gene's germline CDR1 is MDHEN and CDR2 SYDVKM. The V gene lost 5 bases and the J gene lost 7 bases, with 14 bases spanning the gap. As DNA, the CDR3 is TGTGCCAGCAGTCCCGGTTTGGGGAGTGAAAAACTGTTTTTT. The encoded protein is CASSPGLGSEKLFF.